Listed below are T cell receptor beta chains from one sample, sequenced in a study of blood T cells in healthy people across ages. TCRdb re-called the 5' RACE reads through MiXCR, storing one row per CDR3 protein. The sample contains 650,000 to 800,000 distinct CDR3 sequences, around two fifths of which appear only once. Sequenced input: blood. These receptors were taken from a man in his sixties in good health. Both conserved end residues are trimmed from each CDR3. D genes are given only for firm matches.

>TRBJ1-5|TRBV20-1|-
SASQGMRQPQH
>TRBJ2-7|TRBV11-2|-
ASSQAGETYEQY
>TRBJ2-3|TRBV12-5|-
ASGEGAGISTDTQY
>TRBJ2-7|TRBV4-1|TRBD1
ASSQRDRVPGYEQY
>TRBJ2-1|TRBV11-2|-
ASSLGSGLAGRNNEQF
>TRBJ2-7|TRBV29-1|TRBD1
SAAGTGKEQY
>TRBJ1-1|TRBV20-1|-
SARERIPGTEAF
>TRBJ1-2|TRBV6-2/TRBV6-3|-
ASSLTGGYGGYT
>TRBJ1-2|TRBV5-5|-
ASSLEQWTNYGYT
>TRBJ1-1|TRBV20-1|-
SATTRTGAGNTEAF
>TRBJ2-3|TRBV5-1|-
ASSFTKNENTDTQY
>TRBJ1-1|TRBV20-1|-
SASALTGSPEAF
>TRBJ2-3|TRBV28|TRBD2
ASGLPSLGLAGGTDTQY
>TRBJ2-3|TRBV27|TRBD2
ASSLSPSGGMRSYTDTQY
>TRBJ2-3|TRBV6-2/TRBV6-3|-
ASSYSNRGDRPDTQY
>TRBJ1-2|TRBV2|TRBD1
ASSPGTGIHGYT
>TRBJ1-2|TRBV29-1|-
SVEDRVNYGYT
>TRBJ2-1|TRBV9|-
ASSVGGWSYNEQF
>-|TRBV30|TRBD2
AWSMGYAGGVNIQY
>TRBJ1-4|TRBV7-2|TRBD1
ASSQGGTGNEKLF
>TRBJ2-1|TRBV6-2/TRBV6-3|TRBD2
ASRPLIAGENNEQF
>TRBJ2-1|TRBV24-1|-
ATSDARQLLGQF
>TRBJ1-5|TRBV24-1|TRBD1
ATSDWTGGPNQPQH
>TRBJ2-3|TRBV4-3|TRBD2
ASSQERTSITDTQY
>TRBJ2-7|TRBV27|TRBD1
ASSPGQGGEQY
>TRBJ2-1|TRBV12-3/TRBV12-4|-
ASSSTGGQLF
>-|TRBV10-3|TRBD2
AISDGGLASYNEQY
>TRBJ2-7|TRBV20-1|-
SANGPTEQY
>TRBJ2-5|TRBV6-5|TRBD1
ASSYGQGRGETQY
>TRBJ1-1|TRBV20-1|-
SARGYRDLWNTEAF
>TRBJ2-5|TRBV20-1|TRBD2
SARRSSGGLQETQY
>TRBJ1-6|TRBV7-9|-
ASSLGDRSNSPLH
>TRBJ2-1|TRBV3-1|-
ASSQFPGRNEQF
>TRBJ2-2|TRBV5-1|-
ASSLGAIPNTGELF
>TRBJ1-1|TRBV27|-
ASSLQAYGTEAF
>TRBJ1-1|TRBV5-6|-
ASIRDGNTEAF
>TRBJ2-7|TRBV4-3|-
ASSQDAAANLY
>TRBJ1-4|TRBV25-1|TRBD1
ASSATGIEKLF
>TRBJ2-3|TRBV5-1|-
ASSLGGTSTDTQY
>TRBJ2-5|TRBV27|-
ASSQRPGLEQY
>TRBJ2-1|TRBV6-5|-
ASSYSTSSETQF
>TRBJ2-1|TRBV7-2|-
ASSLGIYNEQF
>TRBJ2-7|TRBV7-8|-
ASSLRDPSYEQY
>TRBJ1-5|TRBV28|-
ASSSDRTGQPQH
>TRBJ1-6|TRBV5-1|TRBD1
ASSLRTGGSSPNSPLH
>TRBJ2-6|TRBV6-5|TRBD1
ASSYSRSPGGTWVLT
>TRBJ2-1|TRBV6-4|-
ASSGSRSSYNEQF